One T cell receptor beta chain is described in this entry. Its antigen remains unknown. Use of 60 Vbeta and 13 Jbeta primers characterized the PCR. Profiled with immunoSEQ multiplex PCR; TCRdb holds only in-frame clones, not every one. The sample holds 160,000 or so clones, roughly 80% seen once. Looked up from germline, CDR1 is SGHTA and CDR2 is FQGNSA. This CDR3 contains 13 residues. Trimming shortened V by 2 bases and J by 9 bases, and 11 bases separated the two germline ends. This record comes from a study of cytomegalovirus exposure and HLA in healthy donors. The donors gave bone marrow, and they were healthy. Regarding the study as a whole: In a later analysis, HLA-associated TCR beta chains were more clonally expanded than equally common others.

The chain recombines TRBV7-2 with TRBJ2-1; D may be TRBD1 (5 bases). Sequencing input: PBMCs. The receptor was derived from a woman aged 25 to 39 in good health and CMV-seropositive. The CDR3 sequence is CASSLQGNGEQFF. CDR3 nucleotide sequence: TGTGCCAGCAGCTTACAGGGAAACGGTGAGCAGTTCTTC. The variable domain in full, completed from reference TRBV7-2 and TRBJ2-1, reads GAGVSQSPSNKVTEKGKDVELRCDPISGHTALYWYRQSLGQGLEFLIYFQGNSAPDKSGLPSDRFSAERTGGSVSTLTIQRTQQEDSAVYLCASSLQGNGEQFFGPGTRLTVL.